This entry lists 5 T cell receptor beta chains sequenced from one sample in a study of blood T cell repertoires in COVID-19. Assay used: immunoSEQ multiplex PCR; TCRdb lists only in-frame clones, some missing. The data contain approximately 480,000 clones, approximately 90% of them seen just once; the ten biggest clones take up about 0.7%. Sequences were obtained from PBMCs or T cells enriched from blood (not recorded which). The receptors stem from a woman aged 18-29 years who had recovered from COVID-19.

This chain links TRBV3-1 (or the pseudogene TRBV3-2) with TRBJ2-3; maybe TRBD2 (5 bases). Germline loops: CDR1 LGHDT, CDR2 YNNKEL (reference sequence). V dropped 1 base and J dropped 3 bases, with 11 bases sitting between them. CDR3 size: 15 residues. The CDR3 spells CASSQGVSGTDTQYF. The CDR3 DNA reads TGTGCCAGCAGCCAAGGGGTATCGGGGACAGATACGCAGTATTTT.

This chain uses TRBV28 with TRBJ1-1; D uncertain. V was clipped by 5 bases and J by 8 bases, with 18 bases between them. This CDR3 has 14 residues. CDR1 is MDHEN, CDR2 SYDVKM, per germline. The CDR3 DNA is TGTGCCAGCAGTCCAGGCTCGGACGGGGTCGAAGCTTTCTTT. Protein product: CASSPGSDGVEAFF.

The chain is built from TRBV3-1 (or the pseudogene TRBV3-2) and TRBJ1-5; D uncertain. Trimming stripped 0 bases from V and 4 bases from J, with 4 bases between. The CDR3 has 13 amino acids. CDR1 and CDR2 from the germline V gene are LGHDT and YNNKEL (reference sequence). The DNA of the CDR3 is TGTGCCAGCAGCCAAGATTCTAATCAGCCCCAGCATTTT. Protein sequence: CASSQDSNQPQHF.

This chain connects TRBV29-1 to TRBJ2-7, with D possibly being TRBD1 (5 bases). The CDR3 covers 14 residues. Trimming left V 3 bases short and J 7 bases short, with 19 bases between. Germline V gives CDR1 SQVTM, CDR2 ANQGSEA. The CDR3 region is CSVEVGAAPWEQYF. The CDR3 coding sequence is TGCAGCGTTGAGGTAGGGGCAGCCCCATGGGAGCAGTACTTC.

CDR3 in amino acids: CSVEPGVSTEAFF. The CDR3 DNA follows: TGCAGCGTTGAACCAGGGGTGAGCACTGAAGCTTTCTTT. This chain joins TRBV29-1 and TRBJ1-1; D might be TRBD1 (6 bases). Germline CDR1 is SQVTM and CDR2 is ANQGSEA. The ends were cut back, 2 bases at V and 4 bases at J, with 11 bases in the middle. The CDR3 runs 13 residues.